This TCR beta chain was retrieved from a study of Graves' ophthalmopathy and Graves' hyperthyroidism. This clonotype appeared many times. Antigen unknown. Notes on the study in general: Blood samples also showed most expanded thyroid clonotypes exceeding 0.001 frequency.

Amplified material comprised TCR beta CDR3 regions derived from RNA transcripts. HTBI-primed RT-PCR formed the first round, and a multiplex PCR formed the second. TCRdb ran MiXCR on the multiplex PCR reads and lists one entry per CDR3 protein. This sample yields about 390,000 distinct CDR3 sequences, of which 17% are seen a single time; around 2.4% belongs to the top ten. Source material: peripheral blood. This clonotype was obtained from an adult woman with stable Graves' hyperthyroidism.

The CDR3 is CATGSLAGETQYF. The CDR3 DNA reads as TGTGCCACCGGCTCTCTAGCGGGGGAGACCCAGTACTTC. The V and J genes are TRBV15 and TRBJ2-5; 9 bases align to TRBD2. With V trimmed by 8 bases and J by 5 bases, 6 bases remained unmatched. The germline V gene encodes CDR1 LNHNV and CDR2 YYDKDF (reference sequence). This CDR3 spans 13 amino acids. Using reference TRBV15 and TRBJ2-5 for the parts outside the CDR3, the full variable domain is DAMVIQNPRYQVTQFGKPVTLSCSQTLNHNVMYWYQQKSSQAPKLLFHYYDKDFNNEADTPDNFQSRRPNTSFCFLDIRSPGLGDTAMYLCATGSLAGETQYFGPGTRLLVL.